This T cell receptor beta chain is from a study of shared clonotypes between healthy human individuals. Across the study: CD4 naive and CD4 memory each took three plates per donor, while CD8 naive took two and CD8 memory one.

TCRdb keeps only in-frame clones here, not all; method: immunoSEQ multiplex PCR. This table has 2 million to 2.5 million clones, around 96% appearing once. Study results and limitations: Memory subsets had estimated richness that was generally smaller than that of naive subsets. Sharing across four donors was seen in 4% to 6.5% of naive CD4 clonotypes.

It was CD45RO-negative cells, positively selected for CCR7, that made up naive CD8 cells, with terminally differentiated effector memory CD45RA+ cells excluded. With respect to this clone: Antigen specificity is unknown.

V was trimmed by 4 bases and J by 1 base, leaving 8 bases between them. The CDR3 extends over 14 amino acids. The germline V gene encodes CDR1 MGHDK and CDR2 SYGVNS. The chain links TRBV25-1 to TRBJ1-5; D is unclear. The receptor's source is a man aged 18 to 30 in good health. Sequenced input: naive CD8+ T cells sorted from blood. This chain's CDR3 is CASSVGSSNQPQHF. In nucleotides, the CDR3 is TGTGCCAGCAGTGTCGGAAGCAGCAATCAGCCCCAGCATTTT.